These 5 T cell receptor beta chains share one sample of origin, sequenced in a study of metastatic and nonmetastatic thyroid tumors. TCRdb re-called clones from the PCR reads using MiXCR. The table shows over 11,000 clones, with more than 20% occurring only once. Patients were all untreated before their thyroid surgery. Sequencing was performed on blood. Receptors were obtained from a female donor with papillary thyroid cancer or a benign thyroid nodule (not recorded which). Some clones in this sample may be carry-over from other donors' samples.

This clone has ten or more counts. This chain joins TRBV7-2 and TRBJ2-1; D gene unclear. CDR3 size: 13 residues. V was trimmed by 0 bases and J by 6 bases, leaving 6 bases between them. Germline-derived CDR1 and CDR2 are SGHTA and FQGNSA. CDR3 coding DNA: TGTGCCAGCAGCTTAGCGTCACTCAATGAGCAGTTCTTC. It specifies CASSLASLNEQFF.

The chain employs TRBV9 and TRBJ2-1; 12 bases fit TRBD2. Germline V gene sequence: CDR1 SGDLS, CDR2 YYNGEE. The length of the CDR3 is 15 residues. Trimming at V came to 2 bases and at J to 4 bases, leaving 1 base not matched to a gene. Written as DNA, the CDR3 is TGTGCCAGCAGCGTCCTAGCGGGAGGGTACAATGAGCAGTTCTTC. Protein product: CASSVLAGGYNEQFF. Looking up the rest from reference TRBV9 and TRBJ2-1 gives the full variable domain: DSGVTQTPKHLITATGQRVTLRCSPRSGDLSVYWYQQSLDQGLQFLIQYYNGEERAKGNILERFSAQQFPDLHSELNLSSLELGDSALYFCASSVLAGGYNEQFFGPGTRLTVL.

This clone is judged medium-sized. The chain couples TRBV7-3 to TRBJ1-2; D is ambiguous. Trimming cost V 3 bases and J 5 bases, with 10 bases left between them. CDR1 and CDR2 (germline): SGHTA, FQGTGA. The CDR3 sequence is 13 residues long. Written as DNA, the CDR3 is TGTGCCAGCAGCTTCGACGGAGGGTATGGCTACACCTTC. The encoded protein is CASSFDGGYGYTF.

The chain links TRBV5-1 to TRBJ2-3, with D unclear. V gave up 3 bases and J gave up 2 bases, with 10 bases separating them. The CDR3 sequence is 14 residues long. Germline V gives CDR1 SGHRS, CDR2 YFSETQ. This chain's CDR3 is CASSYQWPTDTQYF. DNA of the CDR3: TGCGCCAGCAGCTACCAGTGGCCCACAGATACGCAGTATTTT.

The V gene is TRBV18, the J gene TRBJ1-1; 7 bases fit TRBD1. Germline CDR1 KGHSH, CDR2 LQKENI. This CDR3 is built from 15 residues. V lost 1 base and J lost 5; bases outside the gene matches: 7. The CDR3 spells CASSPQGTAGTEAFF. The CDR3 region has the DNA TGTGCCAGCTCACCACAAGGGACAGCCGGAACTGAAGCTTTCTTT. Based on the CDR3 plus reference TRBV18 and TRBJ1-1, the full variable domain is NAGVMQNPRHLVRRRGQEARLRCSPMKGHSHVYWYRQLPEEGLKFMVYLQKENIIDESGMPKERFSAEFPKEGPSILRIQQVVRGDSAAYFCASSPQGTAGTEAFFGQGTRLTVV.